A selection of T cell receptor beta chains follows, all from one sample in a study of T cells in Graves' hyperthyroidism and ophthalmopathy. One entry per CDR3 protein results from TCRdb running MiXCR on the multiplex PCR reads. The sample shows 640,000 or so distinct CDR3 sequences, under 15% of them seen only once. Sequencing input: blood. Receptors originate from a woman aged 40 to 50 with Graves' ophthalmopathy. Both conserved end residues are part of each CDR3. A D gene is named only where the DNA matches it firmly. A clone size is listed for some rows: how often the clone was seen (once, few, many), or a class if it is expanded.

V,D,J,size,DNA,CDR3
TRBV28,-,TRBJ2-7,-,TGTGCCAGCAGTCCCCCTAGGAGGACCTACGAGCAGTACTTC,CASSPPRRTYEQYF
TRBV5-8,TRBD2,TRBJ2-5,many,TGTGCCAGCAGCCCGTCCGTGACTAGCGGGGGAGGGCCCCAGTACTTC,CASSPSVTSGGGPQYF
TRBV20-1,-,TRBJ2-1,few,TGCAGTGCTAGATCCCGGACTAAGAGCGATGAGCAGTTCTTC,CSARSRTKSDEQFF
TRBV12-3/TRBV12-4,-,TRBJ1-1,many,TGTGCCACCCGAGAGATTTTGAACACTGAAGCTTTCTTT,CATREILNTEAFF
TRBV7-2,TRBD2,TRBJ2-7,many,TGTGCCAGCAGTGGAGGGAGGGCCTTATTGGAGCAGTACTTC,CASSGGRALLEQYF
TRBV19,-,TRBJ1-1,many,TGTGCCAGTAGTAAACGGGGCAGGGGGAACACTGAAGCTTTCTTT,CASSKRGRGNTEAFF
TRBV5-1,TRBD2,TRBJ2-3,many,TGCGCCAGCAGCTTGGCACTAGCGGGACCCACAGATACGCAGTATTTT,CASSLALAGPTDTQYF
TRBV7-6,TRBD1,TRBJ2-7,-,TGTGCCAGCAGCGTTGGCCGGGACAGGCCACCCTACGAGCAGTACTTC,CASSVGRDRPPYEQYF
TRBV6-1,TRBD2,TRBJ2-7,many,TGTGCCAGCAGTGGTACTAGCGGGACCACCTACGAGCAGTACTTC,CASSGTSGTTYEQYF
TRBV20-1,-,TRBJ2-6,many,TGCAGTGCTAGAGATCCAGGGTGGGCCAACGTCCTGACTTTC,CSARDPGWANVLTF
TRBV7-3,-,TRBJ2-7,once,TGTGCCAGCAGCCGCCACCCGGAATCCTACGAGCAGTACTTC,CASSRHPESYEQYF
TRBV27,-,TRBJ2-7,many,TGTGCCAGCAGTCGCACCGCCGGGCCAACCTACGAGCAGTACTTC,CASSRTAGPTYEQYF
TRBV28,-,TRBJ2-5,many,TGTGCCACCCCTTTACAGGGTTATGAGACCCAGTACTTC,CATPLQGYETQYF
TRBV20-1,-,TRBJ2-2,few,TGCAGTGTTCCTGATACAGGAGCGAACACCGGGGAGCTGTTTTTT,CSVPDTGANTGELFF
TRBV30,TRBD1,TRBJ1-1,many,TGTGCCTGGACCGGGACAGGGATCACTGAAGCTTTCTTT,CAWTGTGITEAFF
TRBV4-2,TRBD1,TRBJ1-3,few,TGTGCCAGCAGCCCTGGGACAGCGAGCTCTGGAAACACCATATATTTT,CASSPGTASSGNTIYF
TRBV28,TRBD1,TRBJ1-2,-,TGTGCCAGCAGTTCACGGACAGGCCTCGCGGATGGCTACACCTTC,CASSSRTGLADGYTF
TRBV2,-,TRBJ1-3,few,TGTGCCAGCTCTGAAGGGCCTTATCCTGGAAACACCATATATTTT,CASSEGPYPGNTIYF
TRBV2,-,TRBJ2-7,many,TGTGCCAGTAGCCCGTTTCTCGGGACACTCTACGAGCAGTACTTC,CASSPFLGTLYEQYF
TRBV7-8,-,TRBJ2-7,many,TGTGCCAGCAGCTGGGCAGCCTCCTACGAGCAGTACTTC,CASSWAASYEQYF
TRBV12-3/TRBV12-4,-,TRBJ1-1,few,TGTGCCAGCAGTTTAATGGCAGGGAGCTACACTGAAGCTTTCTTT,CASSLMAGSYTEAFF
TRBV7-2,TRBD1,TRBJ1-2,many,TGTGCCAGCAGCCCGTCGGACAGGGTCGGCTACACCTTC,CASSPSDRVGYTF
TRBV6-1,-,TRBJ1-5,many,TGTGCCAGCAGGGGTGAGGGGGATCAGCCCCAGCATTTT,CASRGEGDQPQHF
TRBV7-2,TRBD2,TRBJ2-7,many,TGTGCCAGCAGCTTAACTCTAGCGGGAGCCGAGCAGTACTTC,CASSLTLAGAEQYF
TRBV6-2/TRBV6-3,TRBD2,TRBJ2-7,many,TGTGCCAGCAGTGGACTAGCGGAGCTCTACGAGCAGTACTTC,CASSGLAELYEQYF
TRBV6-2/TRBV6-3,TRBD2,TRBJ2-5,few,TGTGCCAGCAGTGCGACTAGCGGACGGCGATGGACCCAGTACTTC,CASSATSGRRWTQYF
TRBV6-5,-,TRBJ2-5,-,TGTGCCAGCAGTTACTCGTCTAGACGTCCACAAGAGACCCAGTACTTC,CASSYSSRRPQETQYF
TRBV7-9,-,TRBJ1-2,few,TGTGCCAGCAGCACAGGTGGGCGGGGTGGAAGCTACACCTTC,CASSTGGRGGSYTF
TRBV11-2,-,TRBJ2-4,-,TGTGCCAGCAGCGGCCCCACGGGGGCCAAAAACATTCAGTACTTC,CASSGPTGAKNIQYF
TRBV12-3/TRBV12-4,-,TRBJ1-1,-,TGTGCCAGCAGTTTATTACAGGGAGAAGCTTTCTTT,CASSLLQGEAFF
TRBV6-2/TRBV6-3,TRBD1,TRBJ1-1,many,TGTGCCAGCAGGATAAATGCCGGGACAGGGGACATGGAAGCTTTCTTT,CASRINAGTGDMEAFF
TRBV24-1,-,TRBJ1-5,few,TGTGCCACCAGTGATTTGAGGGCAGGTCAGCCCCAGCATTTT,CATSDLRAGQPQHF
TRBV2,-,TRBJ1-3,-,TGTGCCAGCAGTGAATGGGCTACCTCTGGAAACACCATATATTTT,CASSEWATSGNTIYF
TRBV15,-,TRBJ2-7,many,TGTGCCACCAGCAGATCGGGACGGATCTACGAGCAGTACTTC,CATSRSGRIYEQYF
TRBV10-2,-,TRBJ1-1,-,TGCGCCAGCAGTCCCGGACGAATACAGAGACCTGAAGCTTTCTTT,CASSPGRIQRPEAFF
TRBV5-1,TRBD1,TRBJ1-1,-,TGCGCCAGCAGCTTTGAGGGGGCTAACACTGAAGCTTTCTTT,CASSFEGANTEAFF
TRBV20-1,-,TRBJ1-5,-,TGCAGTGCTAGTACGGGGGCCGGCAATCAGCCCCAGCATTTT,CSASTGAGNQPQHF
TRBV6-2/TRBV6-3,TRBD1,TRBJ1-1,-,TGTGCCAGCAGCTACGTGGGAATAGGACAGGGTAACACTGAAGCTTTCTTT,CASSYVGIGQGNTEAFF
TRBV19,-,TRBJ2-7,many,TGTGCCAGTAGTGCGACGGCGAGCTCCTACGAGCAGTACTTC,CASSATASSYEQYF
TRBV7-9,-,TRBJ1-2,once,TGTGCCAGCAGTCTTGACGGGGTCCTTGGCTACACCTTC,CASSLDGVLGYTF
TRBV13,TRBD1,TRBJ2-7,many,TGTGCCAGCAGCTTACTAGAGGGGGCGGTTTACGAGCAGTACTTC,CASSLLEGAVYEQYF
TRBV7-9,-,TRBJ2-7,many,TGTGCCAGCAGCAACCCCTTGCCTAGCGTCTCCTACGAGCAGTACTTC,CASSNPLPSVSYEQYF